This is a list of T cell receptor beta chains from one sample in a study of CD8+ T cells in alopecia areata. Sequenced by immunoSEQ multiplex PCR; TCRdb stores in-frame clones only, minus some. The profile shows about 210,000 clones, less than 45% of them singletons. The source was CD4+ T cells sorted from blood, collected at approximately week 36, from a patient treated with tofacitinib. These TCRs come from a human donor with alopecia areata. CDR3s include the opening cysteine and the closing phenylalanine or tryptophan. A D gene is named only where the DNA matches it firmly. Where a row states a size, it is once, few, many or the class of an expanded clone; other rows omit it.

D	size	V	J	CDR3	DNA
-	-	TRBV5-1	TRBJ2-5	CASSQTGQETQYF	TGCGCCAGCAGCCAAACAGGGCAAGAGACCCAGTACTTC
-	few	TRBV4-2	TRBJ2-7	CASKPDPRTGPHEQYF	TGTGCCAGCAAACCTGACCCAAGAACAGGGCCTCACGAGCAGTACTTC
-	few	TRBV7-3	TRBJ2-3	CASSFYPTGGTDTQYF	TGTGCCAGCAGCTTCTACCCGACGGGGGGCACAGATACGCAGTATTTT
-	-	TRBV5-6	TRBJ2-4	CASSSPGEGGKNIQYF	TGTGCCAGCAGCTCCCCAGGGGAGGGGGGCAAAAACATTCAGTACTTC
-	few	TRBV11-1	TRBJ2-7	CASSPPGLGAAEQYF	TGTGCCAGCAGCCCTCCGGGACTTGGAGCCGCGGAGCAGTACTTC
-	-	TRBV30	TRBJ2-5	CAWSANLQETQYF	TGTGCCTGGAGTGCTAATTTACAAGAGACCCAGTACTTC
-	many	TRBV6-1	TRBJ1-5	CASSSTRTNQPQHF	TGTGCCAGCAGTTCGACTAGGACCAATCAGCCCCAGCATTTT
-	-	TRBV5-1	TRBJ2-1	CASSSRGEQFF	TGCGCCAGCAGCTCGAGAGGTGAGCAGTTCTTC
-	-	TRBV6-4	TRBJ2-5	CASSVTEGKTQYF	TGTGCCAGCAGTGTGACAGAAGGGAAGACCCAGTACTTC
TRBD1	-	TRBV5-1	TRBJ2-7	CASSPDRVKYF	TGCGCCAGCAGCCCGGACAGGGTGAAGTACTTC
-	-	TRBV4-2	TRBJ2-7	CASSQVSRSLSYEQYF	TGTGCCAGCAGCCAAGTGAGTCGAAGCTTATCCTACGAGCAGTACTTC
-	-	TRBV2	TRBJ1-2	CASSELRSGLRGYTF	TGTGCCAGCAGTGAACTACGATCAGGGCTGAGGGGCTACACCTTC
-	-	TRBV5-1	TRBJ1-1	CASSLAIGLDTEAFF	TGCGCCAGCAGCTTGGCCATCGGCTTAGACACTGAAGCTTTCTTT
-	-	TRBV2	TRBJ2-3	CASSVVSDTQYF	TGTGCCAGCAGTGTTGTATCAGATACGCAGTATTTT